These T cell receptor beta chains were read from a single sample in a study of shared clonotypes between healthy human individuals. Clones were read by immunoSEQ multiplex PCR, and TCRdb kept only the in-frame ones, dropping some. The table lists over a million clones, under 80% of them singletons. Input material: memory CD4+ T cells sorted from blood. The receptors stem from a man between 18 and 35 years old in good health. The CDR3 runs from the conserved cysteine through the conserved F or W. A D gene is named only where the DNA matches it firmly. Expanded clones get a size class; other rows say once, few or many, or leave the size out.

v_gene,abundance,d_gene,j_gene,CDR3nt,CDR3aa
TRBV5-8,.,.,TRBJ1-1,TGTGCCAGCAGCTTACAAACAACGGACACTGAAGCTTTCTTT,CASSLQTTDTEAFF
TRBV7-9,.,.,TRBJ2-3,TGTGCCAGCAGCGTGAAAACAGATACGCAGTATTTT,CASSVKTDTQYF
TRBV6-1,.,.,TRBJ1-5,TGTGCCAGCAGAAACAGCTATCAGCCCCAGCATTTT,CASRNSYQPQHF
TRBV7-8,.,TRBD2,TRBJ2-7,TGTGCCAGCAGCTTGGCAGCGGGGGGGACCTACGAGCAGTACTTC,CASSLAAGGTYEQYF
TRBV30,.,TRBD1,TRBJ2-7,TGTGCCTGGAGTGCCCACAGGGGCGACGAGCAGTACTTC,CAWSAHRGDEQYF
TRBV7-8,.,.,TRBJ1-2,TGTGCCAGCAGCTTAGTCAGGAGCAGGGAAGGCTACACCTTC,CASSLVRSREGYTF
TRBV5-3,.,.,TRBJ2-7,TGTGCCAGAAGCCAACCGAGGTATCCAGGGAAGGGCACCTACGAGCAGTACTTC,CARSQPRYPGKGTYEQYF
TRBV7-8,.,TRBD2,TRBJ2-1,TGTGCCAGCAGCTATGGGACTAGCGGGAGTTACGAGCAGTTCTTC,CASSYGTSGSYEQFF
TRBV28,.,.,TRBJ1-4,TGTGCCAGCAGTTCCCGAGGGGGACGGAATGAAAAACTGTTTTTT,CASSSRGGRNEKLFF
TRBV9,.,.,TRBJ1-4,TGTGCCAGCAGCGTAGGAGGGAGGTGGAATGAAAAACTGTTTTTT,CASSVGGRWNEKLFF
TRBV2,.,.,TRBJ1-6,TGTGCCAGCAGTTCAGAGGGACCCCTCCACTTT,CASSSEGPLHF
TRBV7-9,.,TRBD1,TRBJ1-1,TGTGCCAGCAGCTGGGGGAGCCGACAGGGGGCTGAAGCTTTCTTT,CASSWGSRQGAEAFF
TRBV5-4,.,TRBD1,TRBJ2-5,TGTGCCAGCAGCTACGACAGGGGACAAGAGACCCAGTACTTC,CASSYDRGQETQYF
TRBV9,.,TRBD1,TRBJ2-2,TGTGCCAGCAGCGTAGGTACAGGGGGGAACACCGGGGAGCTGTTTTTT,CASSVGTGGNTGELFF
TRBV28,once,TRBD1,TRBJ2-3,TGTGCCAGCAGCTCAAACCCGGGACAGGGGGGAGTTACAGATACGCAGTATTTT,CASSSNPGQGGVTDTQYF
TRBV11-2,.,.,TRBJ1-1,TGTGCCAGCAGCCCCAGACAGATGATGAACACTGAAGCTTTCTTT,CASSPRQMMNTEAFF
TRBV30,.,.,TRBJ1-1,TGTGCCTGGAACTCCAGGGGATTGAGCGCTGAAGCTTTCTTT,CAWNSRGLSAEAFF
TRBV9,.,.,TRBJ1-5,TGTGCCAGCAGCGTAGGGGCAGGGAATCAGCCCCAGCATTTT,CASSVGAGNQPQHF
TRBV7-2,few,TRBD1,TRBJ1-5,TGTGCCAGCAGCCCTATGGACAGGGGTGGGCGGCAGCCCCAGCATTTT,CASSPMDRGGRQPQHF
TRBV19,.,.,TRBJ1-1,TGTGCCAGTAGTATAGGGGGGGTCCGGAGTGAAGCTTTCTTT,CASSIGGVRSEAFF
TRBV11-2,.,.,TRBJ2-3,TGTGCCAGCAGCTTATTGAAGGCGGTTAGCACAGATACGCAGTATTTT,CASSLLKAVSTDTQYF
TRBV6-5,.,.,TRBJ2-1,TGTGCCAGCAGTAGGTACGGGCGCTCCTACAATGAGCAGTTCTTC,CASSRYGRSYNEQFF
TRBV5-1,once,.,TRBJ2-3,TGCGCCAGCACCCAAGTTCGGGCAGAGATTCTCACAGATACGCAGTATTTT,CASTQVRAEILTDTQYF
TRBV7-2,.,.,TRBJ2-3,TGTGCCAGCAGCTTAATGGGATACACAGATACGCAGTATTTT,CASSLMGYTDTQYF
TRBV4-3,.,.,TRBJ2-1,TGCGCCAGCAGCCAAGATCTAGCTTCCAGCTCCTACAATGAGCAGTTCTTC,CASSQDLASSSYNEQFF
TRBV4-3,.,TRBD2,TRBJ2-1,TGCGCCAGCAGCCAAGAGTGGACTAGCGGCACTTGGGGCACTGAGCAGTTCTTC,CASSQEWTSGTWGTEQFF
TRBV5-6,.,TRBD1,TRBJ1-4,TGTGCCAGCACAACGCAGGGGGGTGCAACTAATGAAAAACTGTTTTTT,CASTTQGGATNEKLFF
TRBV28,.,.,TRBJ2-3,TGTGCCAGCAGGTTCTCTCCCCTTCGGGATACGCAGTATTTT,CASRFSPLRDTQYF
TRBV6-5,few,.,TRBJ1-1,TGTGCCAGCAGTTACTCGATAGGGGGCACTGAAGCTTTCTTT,CASSYSIGGTEAFF
TRBV5-4,.,.,TRBJ2-2,TGTGCCAGCAGCTTGGATTCAGAGGTCACCGGGGAGCTGTTTTTT,CASSLDSEVTGELFF
TRBV30,many,TRBD1,TRBJ1-3,TGTGCCTGGAGTGTAAGGGACAGAGCTTACTCTGGAAACACCATATATTTT,CAWSVRDRAYSGNTIYF
TRBV27,.,.,TRBJ2-1,TGTGCCAGCATTCGGTACAATGAGCAGTTCTTC,CASIRYNEQFF
TRBV29-1,.,TRBD2,TRBJ2-7,TGCAGCGTTCATGAGGGCGGGAGGGTGTACGAGCAGTACTTC,CSVHEGGRVYEQYF
TRBV20-1,.,.,TRBJ1-2,TGCAGTGCTAGGGGGTATGGCTACACCTTC,CSARGYGYTF
TRBV6-5,.,.,TRBJ1-5,TGTGCCAGTTCTCCGGGACGAACTAGCAATCAGCCCCAGCATTTT,CASSPGRTSNQPQHF
TRBV9,.,.,TRBJ2-3,TGTGCCAGCAGCGTAAGCGGTAGCCCTAGCACAGATACGCAGTATTTT,CASSVSGSPSTDTQYF
TRBV2,.,TRBD2,TRBJ2-3,TGTGCCAGCAGTGAAGGGCTAGCGGGATGGTTTCAACAGTATTTT,CASSEGLAGWFQQYF
TRBV19,.,TRBD1,TRBJ1-6,TGTGCCAGTAGCTCAGACAGGGTGAATTCACCCCTCCACTTT,CASSSDRVNSPLHF
TRBV7-9,once,.,TRBJ1-6,TGTGCCAGCAGCTTATCGGAGAGGAATTCACCCCTCCACTTT,CASSLSERNSPLHF
TRBV6-5,.,TRBD2,TRBJ2-1,TGTGCCAGCAGTTACGGAGCGGGAGAGGGTGAGCAGTTCTTC,CASSYGAGEGEQFF